A selection of T cell receptor beta chains follows, all from one sample in a study of shared clonotypes between healthy human individuals. This table comes from immunoSEQ multiplex PCR, and its TCRdb copy is limited to in-frame clones, with some not included. The top ten hold about a quarter of the sample, which has 100,000 or so clones, 55% to 70% seen once. The material sequenced was memory CD8+ T cells sorted from blood. Source of these receptors: a woman in her twenties or thirties in good health. Both conserved end residues are part of each CDR3. Fields, in order: V gene, J gene, D gene, clone size, CDR3 DNA, CDR3 protein. A D gene is named only where the DNA matches it firmly. The size entry is marked missing in some rows and otherwise reads once, few, many or a size class.

TRBV9	TRBJ1-1	-	-	TGTGCCAGCAGCGTAACAGGGAGGGTTGACACTGAAGCTTTCTTT	CASSVTGRVDTEAFF
TRBV4-2	TRBJ2-5	TRBD1	-	TGTGCCAGCAGCCAAAGGGACAGGGGTCACCAAGAGACCCAGTACTTC	CASSQRDRGHQETQYF
TRBV4-2	TRBJ2-5	TRBD1	-	TGTGCCAGCAGCCAAGATCCTAGACAGGGATTCTACGGGCAGTACTTC	CASSQDPRQGFYGQYF
TRBV6-4	TRBJ1-4	-	few	TGTGCCAGCAGTGACAGGGCTAATGAAAAACTGTTTTTT	CASSDRANEKLFF
TRBV25-1	TRBJ1-1	-	many	TGTGCCAGCAGTGGGGCTTGGGGTCGGGAAACTGAAGCTTTCTTT	CASSGAWGRETEAFF
TRBV7-6	TRBJ1-4	TRBD1	-	TGTGCCAGCAGCCAAACCTCCGACAGGGGGCTTGAAAAACTGTTTTTT	CASSQTSDRGLEKLFF
TRBV7-8	TRBJ2-7	-	-	TGTGCCAGCAGCTTATGGCAGGGCCCATCCTACGAGCAGTACTTC	CASSLWQGPSYEQYF
TRBV29-1	TRBJ2-7	-	-	TGCAGCGTTGTGATGAGGGTGACCTACGAGCAGTACTTC	CSVVMRVTYEQYF
TRBV5-4	TRBJ2-2	TRBD2	-	TGTGCCAGCAGCTTTGCCGGGAGGGCCGCCGGGGAGCTGTTTTTT	CASSFAGRAAGELFF
TRBV6-6	TRBJ2-2	-	-	TGTGCCAGCAGTTTTAACAGGGTCGTAACCGGGAAGCTGTTTTTT	CASSFNRVVTGKLFF
TRBV12-5	TRBJ2-7	TRBD1	few	TGTGCTAGTGGTTTAACAACCTCAACAGGGGCCCCAATCTCCTACGAGCAGTACTTC	CASGLTTSTGAPISYEQYF
TRBV5-1	TRBJ2-7	TRBD1	-	TGCGCCAGCAGCTTAGATTGGACAGGGGGAGACGAGCAGTACTTC	CASSLDWTGGDEQYF
TRBV4-1	TRBJ1-1	TRBD1	-	TGCGCCAGCACCGACAGGGTAAACACTGAAGCTTTCTTT	CASTDRVNTEAFF
TRBV7-2	TRBJ2-7	-	once	TGTGCCAGCAGCTTACTTAGGACCTACGAGCAGTACTTC	CASSLLRTYEQYF
TRBV15	TRBJ1-2	TRBD1	-	TGTGCCACCAGCAGAGGGGAGGACAGGGAGTGGAGCTATGGCTACACCTTC	CATSRGEDREWSYGYTF
TRBV13	TRBJ2-7	-	-	TGTGCCACTAGAGGAGGGAACTCCTACGAGCAGTACTTC	CATRGGNSYEQYF
TRBV4-1	TRBJ1-6	-	-	TGCGCCAGCAGCGGAGGGCTTTATGAGCACTTT	CASSGGLYEHF
TRBV5-1	TRBJ2-5	-	-	TGCGCCAGCAGCTTGGGACAGGGAGGCTTGGAGACCCAGTACTTC	CASSLGQGGLETQYF
TRBV6-5	TRBJ2-5	-	-	TGTGCCAGCAGTACCGGCCTTTTAGGGGAGCAGTACTTC	CASSTGLLGEQYF
TRBV4-1	TRBJ1-5	-	-	TGCGCCAGCAGCCAAGTCGCGGGCAATCAGCCCCAGCATTTT	CASSQVAGNQPQHF
TRBV5-1	TRBJ1-4	-	-	TGCGCCAGCAGCTTAACCAGGTATCGCGAAAAACTGTTTTTT	CASSLTRYREKLFF
TRBV6-6	TRBJ2-7	TRBD1	many	TGTGCCAGCAGGTTGACAGGGGAAAGCTACGAGCAGTACTTC	CASRLTGESYEQYF
TRBV5-4	TRBJ2-7	TRBD2	-	TGTGCCAGCAGCTTGCGGGGGACTAGCACCCAGGGGCAGTACTTC	CASSLRGTSTQGQYF
TRBV7-9	TRBJ2-7	TRBD2	-	TGTGCCAGCAGCTTCCCCACTAGCGGAGCTTACGAGCAGTACTTC	CASSFPTSGAYEQYF
TRBV4-2	TRBJ2-7	-	once	TGTGCCAGCAGCCAGGGACGGACGGCTACCTACGAGCAGTACTTC	CASSQGRTATYEQYF
TRBV29-1	TRBJ2-7	-	-	TGCAGCGTTGAGTCGGAAGGGTCCTACGAGCAGTACTTC	CSVESEGSYEQYF
TRBV7-3	TRBJ2-1	-	-	TGTGCCAGCAGCTTTTCGGGACAAAACTACAATGAGCAGTTCTTC	CASSFSGQNYNEQFF
TRBV6-1	TRBJ2-7	-	many	TGTGCCAGCAGTGAACTAACTACCCCTTCCTACGAGCAGTACTTC	CASSELTTPSYEQYF